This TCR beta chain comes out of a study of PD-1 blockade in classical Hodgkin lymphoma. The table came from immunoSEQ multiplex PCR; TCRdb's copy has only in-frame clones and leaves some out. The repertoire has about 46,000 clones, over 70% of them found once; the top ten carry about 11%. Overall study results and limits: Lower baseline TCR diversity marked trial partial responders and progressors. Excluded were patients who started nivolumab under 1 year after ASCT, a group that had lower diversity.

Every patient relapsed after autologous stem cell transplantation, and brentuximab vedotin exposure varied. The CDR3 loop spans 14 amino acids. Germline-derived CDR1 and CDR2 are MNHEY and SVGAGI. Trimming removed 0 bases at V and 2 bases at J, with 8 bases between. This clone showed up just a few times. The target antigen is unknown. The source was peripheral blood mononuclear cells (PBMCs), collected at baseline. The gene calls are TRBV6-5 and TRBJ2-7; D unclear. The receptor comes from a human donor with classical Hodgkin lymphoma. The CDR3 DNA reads TGTGCCAGCAGTTACTCGAATCCCCCCTACGAGCAGTACTTC. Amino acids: CASSYSNPPYEQYF.